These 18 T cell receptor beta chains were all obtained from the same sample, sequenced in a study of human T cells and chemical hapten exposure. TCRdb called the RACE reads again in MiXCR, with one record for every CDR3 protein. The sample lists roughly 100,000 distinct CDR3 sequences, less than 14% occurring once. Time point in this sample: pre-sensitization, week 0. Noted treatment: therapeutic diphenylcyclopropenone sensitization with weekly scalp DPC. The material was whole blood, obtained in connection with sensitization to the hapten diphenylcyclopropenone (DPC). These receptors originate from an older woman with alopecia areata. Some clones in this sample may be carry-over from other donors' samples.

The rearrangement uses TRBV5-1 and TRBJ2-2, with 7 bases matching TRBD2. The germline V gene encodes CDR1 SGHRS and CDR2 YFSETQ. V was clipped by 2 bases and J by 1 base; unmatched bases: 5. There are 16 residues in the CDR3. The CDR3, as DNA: TGCGCCAGCAGCTTCGCGGGAGCTCGGAACACCGGGGAGCTGTTTTTT. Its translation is CASSFAGARNTGELFF.

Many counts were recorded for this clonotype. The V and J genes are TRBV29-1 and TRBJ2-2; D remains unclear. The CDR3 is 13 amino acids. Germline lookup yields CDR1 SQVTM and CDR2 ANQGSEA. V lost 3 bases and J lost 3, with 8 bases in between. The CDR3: CSVDKSDTGELFF. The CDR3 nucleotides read TGCAGCGTTGACAAGTCGGACACCGGGGAGCTGTTTTTT.

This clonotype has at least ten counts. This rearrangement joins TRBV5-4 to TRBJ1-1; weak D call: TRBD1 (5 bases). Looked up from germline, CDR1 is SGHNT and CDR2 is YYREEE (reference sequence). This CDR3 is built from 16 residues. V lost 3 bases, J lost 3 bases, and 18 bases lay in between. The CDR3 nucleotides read TGTGCCAGCAGCTCGGCCGGCGGGGGAGTGGACACTGAAGCTTTCTTT. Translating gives CASSSAGGGVDTEAFF.

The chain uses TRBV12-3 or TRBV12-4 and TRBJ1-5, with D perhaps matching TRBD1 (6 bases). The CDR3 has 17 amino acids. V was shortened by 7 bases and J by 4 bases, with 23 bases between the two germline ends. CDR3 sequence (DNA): TGTGCCAGCACCCCCTTCGGTTCCGGACAGATTAATCAGCCCCAGCATTTT. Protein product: CASTPFGSGQINQPQHF.

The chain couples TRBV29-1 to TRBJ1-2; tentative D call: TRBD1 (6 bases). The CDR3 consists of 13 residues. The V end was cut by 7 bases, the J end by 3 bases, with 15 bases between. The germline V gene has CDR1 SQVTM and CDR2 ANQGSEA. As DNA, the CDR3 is TGCAGCGCCTCCGAGGGGGACGACTATGGCTACACCTTC. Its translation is CSASEGDDYGYTF.

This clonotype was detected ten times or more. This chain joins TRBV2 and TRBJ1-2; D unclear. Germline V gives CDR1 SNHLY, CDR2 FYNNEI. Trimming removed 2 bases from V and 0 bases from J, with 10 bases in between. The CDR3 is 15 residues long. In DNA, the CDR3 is TGTGCCAGCAGTGAAATGGGAGGACCTAACTATGGCTACACCTTC. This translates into CASSEMGGPNYGYTF.

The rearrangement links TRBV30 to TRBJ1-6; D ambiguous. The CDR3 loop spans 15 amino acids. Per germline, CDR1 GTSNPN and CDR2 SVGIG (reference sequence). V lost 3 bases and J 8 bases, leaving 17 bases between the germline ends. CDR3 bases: TGTGCCTGGAGCGCCCATGCCTTGAGTTATTCACCCCTCCACTTT. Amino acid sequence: CAWSAHALSYSPLHF.

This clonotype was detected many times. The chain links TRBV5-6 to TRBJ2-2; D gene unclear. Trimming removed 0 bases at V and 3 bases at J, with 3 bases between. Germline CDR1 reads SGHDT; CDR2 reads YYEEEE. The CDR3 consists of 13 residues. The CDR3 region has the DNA TGTGCCAGCAGCTTGGAGTACACCGGGGAGCTGTTTTTT. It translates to CASSLEYTGELFF.

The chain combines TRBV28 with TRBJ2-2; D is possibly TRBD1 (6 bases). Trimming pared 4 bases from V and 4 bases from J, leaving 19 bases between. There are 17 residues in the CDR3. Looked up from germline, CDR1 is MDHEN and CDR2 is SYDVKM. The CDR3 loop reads CASSSYSTGTPTGELFF. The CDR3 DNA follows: TGTGCCAGCAGTTCATATAGCACAGGGACCCCCACCGGGGAGCTGTTTTTT.

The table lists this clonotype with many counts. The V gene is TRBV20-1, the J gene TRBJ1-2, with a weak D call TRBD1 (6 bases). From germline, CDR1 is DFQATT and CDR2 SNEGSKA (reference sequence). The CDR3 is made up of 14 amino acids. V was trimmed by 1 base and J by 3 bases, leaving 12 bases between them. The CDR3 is CSARGRGGDYGYTF. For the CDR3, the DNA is TGCAGTGCTAGAGGGCGCGGGGGCGACTATGGCTACACCTTC.

CDR3 nucleotide sequence: TGTGCCATCAGTACAGGGGGCAGGAGCAATCAGCCCCAGCATTTT. It specifies CAISTGGRSNQPQHF. The chain couples TRBV10-3 to TRBJ1-5; 9 bases align to TRBD1. Looked up from germline, CDR1 is ENHRY and CDR2 is SYGVKD. The CDR3 loop spans 15 amino acids. V shed 5 bases, J shed 1 base, and the junction held 3 bases outside the gene matches.

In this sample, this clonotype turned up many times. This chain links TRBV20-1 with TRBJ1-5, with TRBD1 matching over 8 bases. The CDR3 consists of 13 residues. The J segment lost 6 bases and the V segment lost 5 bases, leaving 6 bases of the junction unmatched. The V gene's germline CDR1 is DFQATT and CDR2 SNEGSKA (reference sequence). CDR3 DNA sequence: TGCAGTGCTCCAGGGGGCGAGGGTCAGCCCCAGCATTTT. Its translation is CSAPGGEGQPQHF.

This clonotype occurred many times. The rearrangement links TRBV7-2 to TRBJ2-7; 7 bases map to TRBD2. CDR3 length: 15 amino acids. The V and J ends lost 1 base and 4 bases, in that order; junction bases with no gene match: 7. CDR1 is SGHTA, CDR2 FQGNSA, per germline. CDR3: CASSLGGGGSYEQYF. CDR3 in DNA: TGTGCCAGCAGCTTAGGTGGCGGGGGATCGTACGAGCAGTACTTC. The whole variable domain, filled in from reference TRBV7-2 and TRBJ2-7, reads GAGVSQSPSNKVTEKGKDVELRCDPISGHTALYWYRQSLGQGLEFLIYFQGNSAPDKSGLPSDRFSAERTGGSVSTLTIQRTQQEDSAVYLCASSLGGGGSYEQYFGPGTRLTVT.

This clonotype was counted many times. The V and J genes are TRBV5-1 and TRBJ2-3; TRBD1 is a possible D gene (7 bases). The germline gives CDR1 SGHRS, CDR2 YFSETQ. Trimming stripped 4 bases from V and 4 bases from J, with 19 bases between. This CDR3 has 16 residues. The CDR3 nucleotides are TGCGCCAGCAGCGGCGGGACAGCTCTTGCATCAGATACGCAGTATTTT. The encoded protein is CASSGGTALASDTQYF. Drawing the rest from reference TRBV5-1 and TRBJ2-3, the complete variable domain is KAGVTQTPRYLIKTRGQQVTLSCSPISGHRSVSWYQQTPGQGLQFLFEYFSETQRNKGNFPGRFSGRQFSNSRSEMNVSTLELGDSALYLCASSGGTALASDTQYFGPGTRLTVL.

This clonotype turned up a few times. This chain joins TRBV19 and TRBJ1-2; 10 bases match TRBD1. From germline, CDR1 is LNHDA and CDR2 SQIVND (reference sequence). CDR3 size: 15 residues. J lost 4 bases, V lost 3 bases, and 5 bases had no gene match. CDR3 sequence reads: CASSMGQGRPYGYTF. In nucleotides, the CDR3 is TGTGCCAGTAGTATGGGACAGGGGCGACCCTATGGCTACACCTTC.

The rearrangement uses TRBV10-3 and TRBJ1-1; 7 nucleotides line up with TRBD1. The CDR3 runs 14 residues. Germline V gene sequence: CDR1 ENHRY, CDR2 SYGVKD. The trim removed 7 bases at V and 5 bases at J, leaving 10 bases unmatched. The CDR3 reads CAITKDRWETEAFF. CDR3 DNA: TGTGCCATCACCAAGGACAGGTGGGAAACTGAAGCTTTCTTT.

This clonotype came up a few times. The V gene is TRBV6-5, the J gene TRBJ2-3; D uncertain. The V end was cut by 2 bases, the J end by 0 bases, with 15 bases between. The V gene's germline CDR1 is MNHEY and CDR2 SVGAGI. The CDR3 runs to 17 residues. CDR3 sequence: CASSYPRGGRSTDTQYF. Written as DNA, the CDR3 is TGTGCCAGCAGTTACCCCAGAGGCGGCAGGAGCACAGATACGCAGTATTTT.

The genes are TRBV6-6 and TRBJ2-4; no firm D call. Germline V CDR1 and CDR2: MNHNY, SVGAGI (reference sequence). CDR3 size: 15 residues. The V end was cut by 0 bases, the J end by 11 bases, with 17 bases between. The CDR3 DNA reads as TGTGCCAGCAGTTACTCCACCGGCCCATCAGGCTTTCAGTACTTC. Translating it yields CASSYSTGPSGFQYF.